Each of the 27 T cell receptor beta chains below was sequenced from the same sample in a study of T cell repertoires in cytomegalovirus infection (dated by TCRdb to about 2019). Sequencing relied on an Illumina HiSeq 1500. The public sequencing data were trimmed at Q25 with fastp and processed into clonotypes with MiXCR by TCRdb, which kept only in-frame beta chains. All rows with the same CDR3 protein become a single entry with the most common DNA and genes. Recorded for this sample are over 150,000 distinct CDR3 sequences; approximately 14% of them occurred a single time. The top ten clonotypes cover 25% to 30% of the sample. What was sequenced was PBMCs. The receptors derive from a human donor in good health (CMV status not recorded). Some clones in this sample may be carry-over from other donors' samples.

V is TRBV10-3 and J is TRBJ2-7; no reliable D call. In germline, CDR1 is ENHRY, CDR2 SYGVKD. The V and J ends lost 5 bases and 3 bases respectively, with 11 bases between them. The CDR3 is made up of 13 amino acids. The CDR3 protein is CAISPVAVYEQYF. The DNA of the CDR3 is TGTGCCATCAGTCCGGTGGCCGTCTACGAGCAGTACTTC.

The chain carries TRBV20-1 and TRBJ1-2; 8 nucleotides align to TRBD1. This CDR3 has 13 residues. The V gene's germline CDR1 is DFQATT and CDR2 SNEGSKA (reference sequence). V gave up 6 bases and J gave up 8 bases; unmatched junction bases: 11. Here the CDR3 reads CSARGQGGHGYTF. The CDR3 bases are TGCAGTGCCCGCGGACAGGGAGGACACGGCTACACCTTC.

The chain links TRBV5-1 to TRBJ1-2; D gene unclear. The length of the CDR3 is 15 residues. Per the germline V gene, CDR1 is SGHRS and CDR2 is YFSETQ. The V gene lost 2 bases and the J gene lost 0 bases, with 11 bases spanning the gap. CDR3: CASSFNPGSNYGYTF. DNA for the CDR3: TGCGCCAGCAGCTTCAACCCGGGCTCTAACTATGGCTACACCTTC.

This sequence joins TRBV7-2 and TRBJ2-7; D gene ambiguous. Between the trimmed V and J ends, which lost 5 bases and 5 bases, there was a span of 7 bases. The CDR3 has 11 residues. Germline lookup yields CDR1 SGHTA and CDR2 FQGNSA. DNA for the CDR3: TGTGCCAGCAGCCGAACGAACGAGCAGTACTTC. It codes for CASSRTNEQYF.

The CDR3 loop reads CSVLAGHNEQFF. The CDR3 nucleotides are TGCAGCGTTCTAGCGGGTCACAATGAGCAGTTCTTC. The chain combines TRBV29-1 with TRBJ2-1; 8 bases agree with TRBD2. The CDR3 is made up of 12 amino acids. Germline loops: CDR1 SQVTM, CDR2 ANQGSEA. V lost 5 bases to trimming and J lost 5 bases; unmatched junction nucleotides: 2.

This clonotype showed up just a few times. The chain couples TRBV20-1 to TRBJ1-1; 9 positions match TRBD1. The CDR3 is 12 residues long. CDR1 is DFQATT, CDR2 SNEGSKA, per germline (reference sequence). V lost 4 bases, J lost 6 bases, and 3 bases stayed unmatched. CDR3 nucleotide sequence: TGCAGTGCTATACAGGGGGCCCCTGAAGCTTTCTTT. Translation gives CSAIQGAPEAFF.

The table lists this clonotype with many counts. The rearrangement joins TRBV5-6 to TRBJ2-7, with D unresolved. CDR1 and CDR2 (germline): SGHDT, YYEEEE. Deletions cut 5 bases from V and 0 bases from J, with 12 bases between. The CDR3 contains 14 residues. CDR3 residues: CASSPYSRSYEQYF. The CDR3 nucleotides read TGTGCCAGCAGTCCGTATTCCCGCTCCTACGAGCAGTACTTC.

This clonotype was seen a handful of times. The rearrangement uses TRBV29-1 and TRBJ2-7; D possibly corresponds to TRBD1 (6 bases). The V end was cut by 5 bases, the J end by 3 bases, with 11 bases between. The CDR3 consists of 12 residues. Per germline, CDR1 SQVTM and CDR2 ANQGSEA. CDR3 coding DNA: TGCAGCGTTTCGGGACACCTCTACGAGCAGTACTTC. It specifies CSVSGHLYEQYF.

This clonotype was observed a few times. This CDR3 is CASSLVGVSFYGYTF. CDR3 coding DNA: TGTGCCAGCAGCTTAGTTGGGGTATCATTCTATGGCTACACCTTC. The chain couples TRBV7-2 to TRBJ1-2; D is unresolved. The V gene's germline CDR1 is SGHTA and CDR2 FQGNSA. Trimming took off 1 base at V and 4 bases at J, with 13 bases between the two ends. This CDR3 has 15 amino acids.

The chain combines TRBV12-3 or TRBV12-4 with TRBJ2-5; D not resolved. This CDR3 spans 14 amino acids. Trimming shortened V by 3 bases and J by 1 base, and 9 bases separated the two germline ends. CDR3 sequence reads: CASSLRRIQETQYF. In nucleotides, the CDR3 is TGTGCCAGCAGTTTGCGACGGATCCAAGAGACCCAGTACTTC.

The chain carries TRBV27 and TRBJ1-2; D may be TRBD1 (6 bases). The CDR3 is 15 amino acids. Germline V gene data show CDR1 as MNHEY and CDR2 as SMNVEV (reference sequence). Between the trimmed V and J ends, which lost 1 base and 3 bases, there was a span of 12 bases. The CDR3 loop is CASSLFYRADYGYTF. CDR3 DNA sequence: TGTGCCAGCAGTTTATTTTACAGGGCTGACTATGGCTACACCTTC.

The chain employs TRBV5-4 and TRBJ2-7; D is perhaps TRBD1 (6 bases). The germline CDR1 and CDR2 sequences are SGHNT and YYREEE (reference sequence). The CDR3 consists of 15 residues. V lost 0 bases, J lost 3 bases, and 13 bases lay in between. The DNA for the CDR3 is TGTGCCAGCAGCTTGGGGTCAGGGGTTATCTACGAGCAGTACTTC. It yields the protein CASSLGSGVIYEQYF. Filled out from reference TRBV5-4 and TRBJ2-7, the complete variable domain reads ETGVTQSPTHLIKTRGQQVTLRCSSQSGHNTVSWYQQALGQGPQFIFQYYREEENGRGNFPPRFSGLQFPNYSSELNVNALELDDSALYLCASSLGSGVIYEQYFGPGTRLTVT.

At least ten counts were recorded for this clonotype. This chain joins TRBV7-9 and TRBJ2-5; no definite D call. CDR1 is SEHNR and CDR2 is FQNEAQ in the germline V gene (reference sequence). The V end lost 0 bases, the J end lost 2 bases, and 13 bases lay between the germline ends. The CDR3 contains 16 residues. The CDR3 is CASSLAPPTPQETQYF. In nucleotides, the CDR3 is TGTGCCAGCAGCTTAGCGCCCCCGACACCACAAGAGACCCAGTACTTC.

This clonotype was counted ten times or more. The CDR3 reads CASSLSGSNTGELFF. CDR3 DNA: TGTGCCAGCAGCTTAAGCGGCTCGAACACCGGGGAGCTGTTTTTT. The rearrangement joins TRBV7-2 to TRBJ2-2; maybe TRBD2 (5 bases). Germline values: CDR1 SGHTA, CDR2 FQGNSA. This CDR3 is built from 15 residues. V was pared by 2 bases and J by 0 bases, with 7 bases between.

The chain recombines TRBV6-5 with TRBJ2-3, with 13 bases identical to TRBD2. Trimming removed 2 bases from V and 1 base from J; junction bases left unmatched: 0. Per the germline V gene, CDR1 is MNHEY and CDR2 is SVGAGI. The CDR3 has 16 amino acids. The CDR3 DNA reads TGTGCCAGCAGTTACGGGACTAGCGGGGGCACAGATACGCAGTATTTT. Its translation is CASSYGTSGGTDTQYF.

This clonotype was detected many times. This chain links TRBV7-2 with TRBJ2-6; TRBD2 aligns across 8 bases. After removal of 4 bases from V and 1 base from J, the junction contained 3 bases not matched to a gene. The germline gives CDR1 SGHTA, CDR2 FQGNSA. This CDR3 spans 16 amino acids. This CDR3 is CASSWRGVSGANVLTF. The CDR3 bases are TGTGCCAGCAGCTGGCGGGGGGTGTCTGGGGCCAACGTCCTGACTTTC.

This clonotype was picked up many times. The chain has TRBV6-2 or TRBV6-3 and TRBJ2-1; D might be TRBD2 (5 bases). The germline V and J ends were trimmed by 5 bases and 2 bases, with 19 bases remaining between them. The CDR3 has 17 amino acids. CDR1 and CDR2 from the germline V gene are MNHEY and SVGEGT. CDR3: CASSIGRGDGPYNEQFF. The CDR3 nucleotides are TGTGCCAGCAGTATTGGTCGGGGAGATGGGCCCTACAATGAGCAGTTCTTC.

This clonotype was counted only a few times. The chain couples TRBV20-1 to TRBJ2-5, with 8 bases fitting TRBD1. Germline CDR1 is DFQATT and CDR2 is SNEGSKA (reference sequence). Trimming cost V 5 bases and J 3 bases; bases outside gene matches: 5. The CDR3 contains 13 residues. CDR3 protein: CSAGQGVEETQYF. The CDR3 nucleotides are TGCAGTGCTGGACAGGGAGTAGAAGAGACCCAGTACTTC.

This clonotype showed up many times. The rearrangement links TRBV28 to TRBJ2-7; D gene uncertain. Germline V lookup: CDR1 MDHEN, CDR2 SYDVKM. The CDR3 consists of 13 residues. V lost 11 bases, J lost 2 bases, and 16 bases lay in between. CDR3 in DNA: TGTGCCTCCAGTGGACCGCCGGCCTACGAGCAGTACTTC. This encodes CASSGPPAYEQYF.

J is TRBJ1-1 and V is TRBV29-1; tentatively, D is TRBD1 (5 bases). This CDR3 is built from 12 residues. Germline V gene data show CDR1 as SQVTM and CDR2 as ANQGSEA. With 5 bases removed from V and 11 bases from J, the gap between germline ends came to 18 bases. The DNA for the CDR3 is TGCAGCGTTACTTCTCTTGCGGGGCCGGCTTTCTTT. It translates to CSVTSLAGPAFF.

The rearrangement links TRBV2 to TRBJ1-1; 9 bases are a match to TRBD1. CDR3 length: 12 amino acids. With 11 bases clipped from V and 5 bases from J, the junction kept 6 bases outside the gene matches. Looked up from germline, CDR1 is SNHLY and CDR2 is FYNNEI. CDR3 loop: CAAPDRGTEAFF. CDR3 in DNA: TGTGCCGCACCGGACAGGGGAACTGAAGCTTTCTTT. The complete variable domain, with remaining parts taken from reference TRBV2 and TRBJ1-1, reads EPEVTQTPSHQVTQMGQEVILRCVPISNHLYFYWYRQILGQKVEFLVSFYNNEISEKSEIFDDQFSVERPDGSNFTLKIRSTKLEDSAMYFCAAPDRGTEAFFGQGTRLTVV.

CDR3: CAIAASMRLSGANVLTF. The CDR3 DNA is TGTGCCATCGCTGCTTCCATGCGGTTATCTGGGGCCAACGTCCTGACTTTC. The chain employs TRBV10-3 and TRBJ2-6; no firm D call. Between the trimmed V and J ends, which lost 8 bases and 1 base, there was a span of 18 bases. This CDR3 region has 17 residues. CDR1 and CDR2 (germline): ENHRY, SYGVKD.

J is TRBJ1-5 and V is TRBV20-1, with a tentative D call TRBD1 (6 bases). This CDR3 is built from 13 residues. The V gene lost 2 bases and the J gene lost 7 bases, with 12 bases spanning the gap. The germline V gene encodes CDR1 DFQATT and CDR2 SNEGSKA (reference sequence). The CDR3 protein is CSARRGAGQPQHF. CDR3 nucleotides: TGCAGTGCTAGAAGGGGGGCCGGCCAGCCCCAGCATTTT.

V and J are TRBV20-1 and TRBJ1-1; 7 bases line up with TRBD1. Germline CDR1 reads DFQATT; CDR2 reads SNEGSKA (reference sequence). The CDR3 length is 16 residues. J gave up 1 base and V 0 bases, and 8 bases lay outside the gene matches. CDR3 DNA: TGCAGTGCTAGAGACCGACAGGGCCTCAGGAACACTGAAGCTTTCTTT. This translates into CSARDRQGLRNTEAFF.

The chain carries TRBV19 and TRBJ2-3; 10 nucleotides match TRBD1. Unmatched junction bases numbered 8, after V lost 6 bases and J lost 5 bases. Germline V gives CDR1 LNHDA, CDR2 SQIVND (reference sequence). This CDR3 spans 15 amino acids. The CDR3 region is CASSSGQGGRDTQYF. The CDR3 DNA follows: TGTGCCAGTAGCTCCGGACAGGGGGGAAGAGATACGCAGTATTTT.

This clonotype has more than one count but fewer than ten. The rearrangement joins TRBV11-2 to TRBJ2-5; TRBD1 is a possible D gene (6 bases). The CDR3 covers 16 residues. V was trimmed by 5 bases and J by 2 bases, leaving 18 bases between them. Germline V gene data show CDR1 as SGHAT and CDR2 as FQNNGV. CDR3 in amino acids: CASSIGTRGVQETQYF. As DNA, the CDR3 is TGTGCCAGCAGCATCGGAACCAGGGGCGTTCAAGAGACCCAGTACTTC.

In this sample, this clonotype turned up many times. V is TRBV7-2 and J is TRBJ2-3, with TRBD2 identical over 8 bases. In germline, CDR1 is SGHTA, CDR2 FQGNSA. The CDR3 length is 17 residues. V was pared by 7 bases and J by 5 bases, with 17 bases of the junction left unmatched. The CDR3 sequence: CASTLPRGTSLKDTQYF. The CDR3 nucleotides are TGTGCCAGCACTCTCCCCCGGGGGACTAGTCTCAAAGATACGCAGTATTTT.